This T cell receptor (beta chain) was retrieved from a study of blood T cell repertoires in COVID-19. In the study's own analysis: Reference gene primer amplification yielded estimated nucleated cell counts. The data were produced by immunoSEQ multiplex PCR, yet TCRdb's version contains in-frame clones alone and is incomplete. V and J calls and clone size are those listed in that table; D and trimming were worked out from the DNA. The sample yields 250,000 to 350,000 clones, approximately 84% seen once. The Seattle patients joined while their infection was active and were tracked longitudinally afterward. The CDR3 covers 14 residues. The V gene's germline CDR1 is SNHLY and CDR2 FYNNEI. J was trimmed by 5 bases and V by 6 bases; bases with no gene match: 7.

The chain carries TRBV2 and TRBJ2-7; 10 bases are a match to TRBD1. Sequenced input: peripheral blood. The origin of this receptor is a human donor with COVID-19, enrolled during active disease. The donor label of this sample is uncertain. CDR3 protein: CASSSDRGLDEQYF. The CDR3 DNA follows: TGTGCCAGCAGCAGCGACAGGGGGCTCGACGAGCAGTACTTC.